The following is a TCR beta chain sequence with its context. The sample belongs to a study of T cell responses to AZD1222 COVID-19 vaccine. With 1 base removed from V and 2 bases from J, the gap between germline ends came to 6 bases. The CDR3 has 14 amino acids. Germline V lookup: CDR1 SGHDT, CDR2 YYEEEE. Produced via immunoSEQ multiplex PCR; TCRdb's table is partial and in-frame only. In the table there are roughly 110,000 clones, approximately 90% of which are singletons. The receptor's source is an adult in good health. The rearrangement uses TRBV5-6 and TRBJ2-2; D unclear. The sequenced sample was peripheral blood, obtained on day 0 of AZD1222 vaccination. The CDR3 spells CASSLFGNTGELFF. The CDR3 nucleotides are TGTGCCAGCAGCTTGTTCGGTAACACCGGGGAGCTGTTTTTT.